This TCR beta chain was retrieved from a study of early T cells in non-severe SARS-CoV-2 infection. In the study overall: Bulk RNA taken from unsorted whole blood was sequenced, leaving chains unpaired.

The sample holds a few counts of this clonotype. What it binds is not known. As part of library construction, unique molecular identifiers were attached to individual cDNA molecules. From the 5' RACE reads, TCRdb called clonotypes with MiXCR, one entry per CDR3 protein. The sample gives about 80,000 distinct CDR3 sequences, more than 10% of which show up once; around 1.1% is in the top ten. Points from the study as a whole: VDJdb matches were skewed toward anti-spike CD8 T cell responses.

The sequence was obtained from an adult who was a healthcare worker with PCR-confirmed SARS-CoV-2 infection or an uninfected control (not recorded which). The specimen was whole blood.

CDR3 bases: TGTGCCAGCTACAGGAGGAACACTGAAGCTTTCTTT. Protein product: CASYRRNTEAFF. The rearrangement links TRBV2 to TRBJ1-1, with a weak D call TRBD1 (5 bases). CDR1 and CDR2 from the germline V gene are SNHLY and FYNNEI. V gave up 8 bases and J gave up 1 base, with 8 bases separating them. The CDR3 totals 12 residues. The entire variable domain, with the rest obtained from reference TRBV2 and TRBJ1-1, is as follows: EPEVTQTPSHQVTQMGQEVILRCVPISNHLYFYWYRQILGQKVEFLVSFYNNEISEKSEIFDDQFSVERPDGSNFTLKIRSTKLEDSAMYFCASYRRNTEAFFGQGTRLTVV.